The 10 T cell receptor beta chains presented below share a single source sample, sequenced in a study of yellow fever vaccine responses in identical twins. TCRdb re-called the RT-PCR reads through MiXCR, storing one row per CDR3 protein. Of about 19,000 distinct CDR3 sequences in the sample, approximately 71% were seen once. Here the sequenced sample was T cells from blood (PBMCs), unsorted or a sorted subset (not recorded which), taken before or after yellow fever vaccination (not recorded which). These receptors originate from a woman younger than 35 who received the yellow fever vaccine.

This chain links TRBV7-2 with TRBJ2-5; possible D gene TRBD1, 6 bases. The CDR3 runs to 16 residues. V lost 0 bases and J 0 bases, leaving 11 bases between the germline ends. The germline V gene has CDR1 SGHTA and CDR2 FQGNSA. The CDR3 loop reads CASSLAGQGYQETQYF. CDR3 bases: TGTGCCAGCAGCTTAGCTGGGCAGGGGTACCAAGAGACCCAGTACTTC.

In DNA form, the CDR3 reads TGTGCCAGCAGCCTCGATGGAACAACCTTTCCTGAGCAGTTCTTC. Protein: CASSLDGTTFPEQFF. The chain uses TRBV6-1 and TRBJ2-1; D is unclear. The length of the CDR3 is 15 residues. The V gene's germline CDR1 is MNHNS and CDR2 SASEGT. V was pared by 6 bases and J by 9 bases, with 21 bases between.

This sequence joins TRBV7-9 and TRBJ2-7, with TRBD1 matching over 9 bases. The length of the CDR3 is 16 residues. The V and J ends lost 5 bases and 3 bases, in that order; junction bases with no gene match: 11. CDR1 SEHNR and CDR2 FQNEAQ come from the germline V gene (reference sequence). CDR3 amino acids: CASSTTRQGVGYEQYF. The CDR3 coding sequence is TGTGCCAGCAGCACAACAAGACAGGGGGTAGGCTACGAGCAGTACTTC.

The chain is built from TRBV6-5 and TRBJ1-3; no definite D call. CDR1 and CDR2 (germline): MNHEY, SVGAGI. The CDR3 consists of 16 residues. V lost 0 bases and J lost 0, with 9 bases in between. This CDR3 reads CASSYSVIGSGNTIYF. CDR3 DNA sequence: TGTGCCAGCAGTTACTCGGTTATAGGCTCTGGAAACACCATATATTTT.

The CDR3 DNA sequence: TGTGCCAGCAGTTACTTGACCGAGCGACAAGAGACCCAGTACTTC. Its protein product is CASSYLTERQETQYF. V usage is TRBV6-2 or TRBV6-3 and J usage is TRBJ2-5; D remains ambiguous. This CDR3 is 15 amino acids long. V gave up 1 base and J gave up 2 bases, with 11 bases separating them. Per germline, CDR1 MNHEY and CDR2 SVGEGT.

The CDR3 here is CATSRGFMNTEAFF. The CDR3 DNA follows: TGTGCCACCAGCAGAGGGTTCATGAACACTGAAGCTTTCTTT. The chain recombines TRBV15 with TRBJ1-1; D is unresolved. The CDR3 has 14 residues. Trimming removed 1 base at V and 0 bases at J, with 6 bases between. Germline V gene data show CDR1 as LNHNV and CDR2 as YYDKDF (reference sequence).

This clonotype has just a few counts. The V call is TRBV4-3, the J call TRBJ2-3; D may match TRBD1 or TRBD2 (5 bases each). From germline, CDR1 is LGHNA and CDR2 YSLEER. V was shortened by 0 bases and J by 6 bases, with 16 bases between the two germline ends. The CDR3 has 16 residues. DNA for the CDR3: TGCGCCAGCAGCCAAGATCGGGTGTGGGGCGGGGATACGCAGTATTTT. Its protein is CASSQDRVWGGDTQYF.

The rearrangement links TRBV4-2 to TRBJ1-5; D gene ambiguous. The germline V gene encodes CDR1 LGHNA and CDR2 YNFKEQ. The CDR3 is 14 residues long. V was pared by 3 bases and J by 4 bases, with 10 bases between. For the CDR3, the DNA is TGTGCCAGCAGCCACGCGGCAGCGAATCAGCCCCAGCATTTT. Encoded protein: CASSHAAANQPQHF.

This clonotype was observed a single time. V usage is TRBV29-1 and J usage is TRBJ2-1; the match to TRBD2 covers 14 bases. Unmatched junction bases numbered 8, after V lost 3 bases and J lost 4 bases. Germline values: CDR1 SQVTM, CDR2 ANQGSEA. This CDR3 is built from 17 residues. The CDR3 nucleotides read TGCAGCGTTGAGGGACTAGCGGGAGTAAGGGGATACAATGAGCAGTTCTTC. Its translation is CSVEGLAGVRGYNEQFF.

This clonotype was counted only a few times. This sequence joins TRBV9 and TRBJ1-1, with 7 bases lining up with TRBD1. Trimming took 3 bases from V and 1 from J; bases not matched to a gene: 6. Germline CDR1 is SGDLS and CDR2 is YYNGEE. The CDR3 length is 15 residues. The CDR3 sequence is CASSEGTEGNTEAFF. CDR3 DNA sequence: TGTGCCAGCAGCGAGGGGACAGAGGGGAACACTGAAGCTTTCTTT.